This T cell receptor beta chain emerged from a study of blood T cell repertoires in COVID-19. The V gene's germline CDR1 is SGHVS and CDR2 FQNEAQ. Trimming removed 2 bases at V and 4 bases at J, with 8 bases between. The CDR3 sequence is 13 residues long. This clone has ten or more counts. The assay was immunoSEQ multiplex PCR, and TCRdb's table has in-frame clones only and misses some. This table has about 160,000 clones, 60% to 85% appearing once. The sample was peripheral blood. The chain is built from TRBV7-8 and TRBJ1-1, with unresolved D. The receptor was derived from a man in his 70s with acute or convalescent COVID-19. The CDR3 bases are TGTGCCAGCAGCTTAACGGCGGGCACTGAAGCTTTCTTT. Amino acid sequence: CASSLTAGTEAFF.